Given below is one TCR beta chain in context. Assay used: immunoSEQ multiplex PCR; TCRdb lists only in-frame clones, some missing. The sample lists under 150,000 clones, 96% occurring once. This entry is derived from a study of T cell changes during pregnancy in multiple sclerosis. Sample: peripheral blood, taken after pregnancy. This receptor was taken from a female donor with multiple sclerosis, enrolled in a pregnancy study.

Here the CDR3 reads CASSFSSGTIIQETQYF. CDR3 DNA sequence: TGTGCCAGCAGCTTTTCTAGCGGGACCATCATCCAAGAGACCCAGTACTTC. V usage is TRBV5-6 and J usage is TRBJ2-5; 9 bases line up with TRBD2. This CDR3 has 17 amino acids. J gave up 1 base and V 2 bases, and 9 bases lay outside the gene matches. Germline V gene lookup returns CDR1 SGHDT and CDR2 YYEEEE.